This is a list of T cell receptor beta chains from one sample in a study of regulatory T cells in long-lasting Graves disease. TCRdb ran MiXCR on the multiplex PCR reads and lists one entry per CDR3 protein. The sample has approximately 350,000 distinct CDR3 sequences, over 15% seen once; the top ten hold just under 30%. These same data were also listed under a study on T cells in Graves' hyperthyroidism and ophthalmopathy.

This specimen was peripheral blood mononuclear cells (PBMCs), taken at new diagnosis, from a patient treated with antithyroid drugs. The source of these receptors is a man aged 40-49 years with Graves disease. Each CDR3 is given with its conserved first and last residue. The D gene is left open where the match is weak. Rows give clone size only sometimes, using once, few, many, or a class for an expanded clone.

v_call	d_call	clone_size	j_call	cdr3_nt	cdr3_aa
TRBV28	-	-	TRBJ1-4	TGTGCCAGCAGCCAGTTGGGCGCGGGAGAAAAACTGTTTTTT	CASSQLGAGEKLFF
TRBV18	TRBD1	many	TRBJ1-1	TGTGCCAGCTCACCACCAGACAGGGCTGAAGCTTTCTTT	CASSPPDRAEAFF
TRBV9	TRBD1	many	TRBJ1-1	TGTGCCAGCAGCGTAGAGCAGGGGGACGCTGAAGCTTTCTTT	CASSVEQGDAEAFF
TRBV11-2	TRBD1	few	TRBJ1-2	TGTGCCAGCAGCCAGCCCGGGACAGCTGGCTACACCTTC	CASSQPGTAGYTF
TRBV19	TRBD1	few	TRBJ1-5	TGTGCCAGTAGTATGGGACAGGGCCGCGGTAAACCCCAGCATTTT	CASSMGQGRGKPQHF
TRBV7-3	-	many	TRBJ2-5	TGTGCCAGCAGCTTGAACGTGCTGGAGACCCAGTACTTC	CASSLNVLETQYF
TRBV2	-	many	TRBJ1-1	TGTGCCAGCAGTATAGAGACGAACACTGAAGCTTTCTTT	CASSIETNTEAFF
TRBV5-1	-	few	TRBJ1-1	TGCGCCAGCAGCTCCTATTTCGGATTGAACACTGAAGCTTTCTTT	CASSSYFGLNTEAFF
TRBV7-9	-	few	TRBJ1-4	TGTGCCAGCAGCTTATTGCCAAGATCCGAAAAACTGTTTTTT	CASSLLPRSEKLFF
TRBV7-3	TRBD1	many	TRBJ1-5	TGTGCCAGCAGCTTAGGATACGACAGGGGAAAGAATCAGCCCCAGCATTTT	CASSLGYDRGKNQPQHF
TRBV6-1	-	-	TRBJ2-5	TGTGCCAGCAGTGAAGGTTGGGAAGCTCTACGGGAGACCCAGTACTTC	CASSEGWEALRETQYF
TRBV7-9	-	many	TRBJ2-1	TGTGCCAGCAGACCCTTTGGGGGGGGGGCCTCCTACAATGAGCAGTTCTTC	CASRPFGGGASYNEQFF
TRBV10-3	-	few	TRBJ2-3	TGTGCCATTAGAGGGGCCCTAACAGATACGCAGTATTTT	CAIRGALTDTQYF
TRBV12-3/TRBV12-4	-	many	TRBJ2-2	TGTGCCAGCAGTTTATTTACCGGACCGAACACCGGGGAGCTGTTTTTT	CASSLFTGPNTGELFF
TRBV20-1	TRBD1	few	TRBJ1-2	TGCAGTGCCACGGACAGGGGAATTCCCTATGGCTACACCTTC	CSATDRGIPYGYTF
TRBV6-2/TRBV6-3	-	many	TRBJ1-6	TGTGCCAGCAGTGAAGGGGGACCGTCGGCCCTCCACTTT	CASSEGGPSALHF
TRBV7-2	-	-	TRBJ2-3	TGTGCCAGCAGCTTACCCTGGACAGCAGATACGCAGTATTTT	CASSLPWTADTQYF
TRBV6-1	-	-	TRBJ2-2	TGTGCCAGCCATGGGGGTGGGGACACCGGGGAGCTGTTTTTT	CASHGGGDTGELFF
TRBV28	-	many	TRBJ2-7	TGTGCCAGCAGCCGGACCTACTACGAGCAGTACTTC	CASSRTYYEQYF
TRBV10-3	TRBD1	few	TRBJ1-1	TGTGCCACCAGTCCCGGGACAGGGGTTGGGAACACTGAAGCTTTCTTT	CATSPGTGVGNTEAFF
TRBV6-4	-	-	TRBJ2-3	TGTGCCAGCAGTTACTTGACCTCCACGGCCACAGATACGCAGTATTTT	CASSYLTSTATDTQYF
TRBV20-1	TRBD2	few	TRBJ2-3	TGCAGTGCTCGCACCGGGGGGGATACGCAGTATTTT	CSARTGGDTQYF
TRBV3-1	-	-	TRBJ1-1	TGTGCCAGCAGCCAAGGAATAGGGGGCACTGAAGCTTTCTTT	CASSQGIGGTEAFF
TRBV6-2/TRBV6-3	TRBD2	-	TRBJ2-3	TGTGCCAGCAGTTACGAGGCTAGCGGGGGCGATACAGATACGCAGTATTTT	CASSYEASGGDTDTQYF
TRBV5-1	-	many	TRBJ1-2	TGCGCCAGCAGCAGGACGGTAAACTATGGCTACACCTTC	CASSRTVNYGYTF
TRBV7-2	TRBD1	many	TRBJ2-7	TGTGCCAGCAGCTTAGTTAGGGGGCCGTCGGGGCTCGAGCAGTACTTC	CASSLVRGPSGLEQYF
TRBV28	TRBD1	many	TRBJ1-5	TGTGCCAGCAACGTGGGGACAGGGGGCAATCAGCCCCAGCATTTT	CASNVGTGGNQPQHF
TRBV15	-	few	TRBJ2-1	TGTGCCACCAGGTTTGACAGGACATTCGAATACAATGAGCAGTTCTTC	CATRFDRTFEYNEQFF
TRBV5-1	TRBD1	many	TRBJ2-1	TGTGCCAGCAGCTTGGGGATGGACAGGCGCAATGAGCAGTTCTTC	CASSLGMDRRNEQFF
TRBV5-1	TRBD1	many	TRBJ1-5	TGCGCCAGCAGCTTGACCGGGACAGGGATCAATCAGCCCCAGCATTTT	CASSLTGTGINQPQHF
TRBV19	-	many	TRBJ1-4	TGTGCCAGTAGTCTACAGTTAACTAATGAAAAACTGTTTTTT	CASSLQLTNEKLFF
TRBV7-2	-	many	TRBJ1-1	TGTGCCAGCAGCTTAGCCGGACGGGGTTGGCGCACTGAAGCTTTCTTT	CASSLAGRGWRTEAFF
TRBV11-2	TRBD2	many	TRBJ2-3	TGTGCCAGCAGCTCCTTGACTAGCGGGGGGGCTTACACAGATACGCAGTATTTT	CASSSLTSGGAYTDTQYF
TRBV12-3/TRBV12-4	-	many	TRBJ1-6	TGTGCCAGCAGATCAAGACAGGTTCCTAATTCACCCCTCCACTTT	CASRSRQVPNSPLHF
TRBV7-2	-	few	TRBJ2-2	TGTGCCAGCAGCCCCCTCGGAGAGGGGGGGAACACCGGGGAGCTGTTTTTT	CASSPLGEGGNTGELFF
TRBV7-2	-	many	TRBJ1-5	TGTGCCAGCAGCTTAGCAGTGGGGGGCTTACAGCCCCAGCATTTT	CASSLAVGGLQPQHF
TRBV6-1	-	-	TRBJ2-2	TGTGCCAGCTCGAAAGGGGTCGCGAACACCGGGGAGCTGTTTTTT	CASSKGVANTGELFF
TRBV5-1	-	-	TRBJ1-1	TGCGCCAGCAGCTCGGGGGTCGTGGGAGCTGAAGCTTTCTTT	CASSSGVVGAEAFF
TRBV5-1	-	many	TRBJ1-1	TGCGCCAGCTCTATGGGGATGAACACTGAAGCTTTCTTT	CASSMGMNTEAFF
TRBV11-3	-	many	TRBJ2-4	TGTGCCAGCAGCACACCTTCTGGTCGCCAGTACTTC	CASSTPSGRQYF
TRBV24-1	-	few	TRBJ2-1	TGTGCCACCAGTGACCCCACACAGGGATCCTACAATGAGCAGTTCTTC	CATSDPTQGSYNEQFF
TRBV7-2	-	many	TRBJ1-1	TGTGCCAGCAGCCTAGGACCGACGACTCAAGCTTTCTTT	CASSLGPTTQAFF
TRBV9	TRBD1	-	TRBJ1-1	TGTGCCAGCAGCTACGGACAGGGATACACTGAAGCTTCCTTT	CASSYGQGYTEASF
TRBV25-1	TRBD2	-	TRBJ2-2	TGTGCCAGCAGTGCCTGGACTAGCAGGTCTAAACGCGACACCGGGGAGCTGTTTTTT	CASSAWTSRSKRDTGELFF
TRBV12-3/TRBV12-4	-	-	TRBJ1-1	TGTGCCAGCAGTTTTTCGAAGGGACAGAACACTGAAGCTTTCTTT	CASSFSKGQNTEAFF
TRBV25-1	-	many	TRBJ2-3	TGTGCCAGCAGCAACGGGGGAGATACGCAGTATTTT	CASSNGGDTQYF
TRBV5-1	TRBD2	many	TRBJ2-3	TGCGCCAGCAGCCCGGGACTAGGCTTTCCAGATACGCAGTATTTT	CASSPGLGFPDTQYF
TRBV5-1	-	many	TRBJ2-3	TGCGCCAGCAGCCCCGGGACCTACACAGATACGCAGTATTTT	CASSPGTYTDTQYF
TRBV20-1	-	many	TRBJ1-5	TGCAGTGCTAGACGAACAGGATCCCGCAATCAGCCCCAGCATTTT	CSARRTGSRNQPQHF
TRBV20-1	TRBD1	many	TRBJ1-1	TGCAGTGCTAGACAGGGGGCGAGGGCTTTCTTT	CSARQGARAFF
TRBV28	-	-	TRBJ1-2	TGTGCCAGCAGTTTACCAGGTGTTCCTGGCTACACCTTC	CASSLPGVPGYTF
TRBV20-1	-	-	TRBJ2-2	TGCAGTGCTAGAGGGTGGGGGCGCGGGACCGGGGAGCTGTTTTTT	CSARGWGRGTGELFF
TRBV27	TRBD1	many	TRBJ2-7	TGTGCCAGCAGTTCCACAGGGGGCGGAGTGGGTCGGACCTACGAGCAGTACTTC	CASSSTGGGVGRTYEQYF